This paragraph reports one TCR beta chain. The antigen is unknown. Primers for the PCR totalled 60 Vbeta and 13 Jbeta. Data came from immunoSEQ multiplex PCR; TCRdb stores just in-frame clones and leaves some out. The table records 150,000 or so clones, more than 65% of them present only once. The sample originates from a study of cytomegalovirus exposure and HLA in healthy donors. Overall study results and limits: A classifier reportedly called cytomegalovirus status with high sensitivity and specificity.

CDR1 and CDR2 (germline): MDHEN, SYDVKM. The CDR3 extends over 15 amino acids. With V trimmed by 2 bases and J by 5 bases, 5 bases remained unmatched. V gene TRBV28 combines with J gene TRBJ2-1; 8 bases map to TRBD1. This sequence originates from a woman under 40 in good health and CMV-seronegative. Specimen: PBMCs. CDR3 bases: TGTGCCAGCAGTTTAGGGACAGGCACTGACAATGAGCAGTTCTTC. This codes for CASSLGTGTDNEQFF.